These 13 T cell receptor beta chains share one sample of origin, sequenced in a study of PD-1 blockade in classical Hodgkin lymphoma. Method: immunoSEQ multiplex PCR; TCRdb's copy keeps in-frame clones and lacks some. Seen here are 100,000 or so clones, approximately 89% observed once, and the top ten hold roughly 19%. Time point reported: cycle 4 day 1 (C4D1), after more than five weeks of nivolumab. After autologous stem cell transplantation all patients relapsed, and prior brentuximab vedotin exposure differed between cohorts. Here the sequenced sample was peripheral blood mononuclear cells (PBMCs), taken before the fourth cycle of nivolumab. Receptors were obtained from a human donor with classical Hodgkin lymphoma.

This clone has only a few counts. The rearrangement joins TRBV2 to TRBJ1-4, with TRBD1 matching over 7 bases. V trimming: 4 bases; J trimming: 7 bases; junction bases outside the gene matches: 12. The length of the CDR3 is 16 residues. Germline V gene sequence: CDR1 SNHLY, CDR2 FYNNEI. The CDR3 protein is CASSGRVTGLGEKLFF. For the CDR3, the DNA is TGTGCCAGCAGTGGCCGGGTGACAGGGCTCGGTGAAAAACTGTTTTTT.

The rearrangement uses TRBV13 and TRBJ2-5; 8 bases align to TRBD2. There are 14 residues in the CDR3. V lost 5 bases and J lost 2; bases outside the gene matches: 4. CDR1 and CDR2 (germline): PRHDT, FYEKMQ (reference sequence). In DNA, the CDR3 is TGTGCCAGCAGCCGTAGCGGGATACAAGAGACCCAGTACTTC. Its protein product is CASSRSGIQETQYF.

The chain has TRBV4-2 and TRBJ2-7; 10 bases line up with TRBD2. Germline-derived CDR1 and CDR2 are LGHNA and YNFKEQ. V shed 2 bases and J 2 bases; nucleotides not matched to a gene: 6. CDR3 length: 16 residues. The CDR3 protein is CASSQTLAGATYEQYF. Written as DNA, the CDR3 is TGTGCCAGCAGCCAAACTCTAGCGGGGGCTACCTACGAGCAGTACTTC.

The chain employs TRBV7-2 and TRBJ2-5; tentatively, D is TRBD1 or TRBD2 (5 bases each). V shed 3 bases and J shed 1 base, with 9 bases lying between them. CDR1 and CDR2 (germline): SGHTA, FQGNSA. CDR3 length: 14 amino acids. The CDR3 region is CASSFAGAQETQYF. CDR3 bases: TGTGCCAGCAGCTTCGCCGGGGCCCAAGAGACCCAGTACTTC.

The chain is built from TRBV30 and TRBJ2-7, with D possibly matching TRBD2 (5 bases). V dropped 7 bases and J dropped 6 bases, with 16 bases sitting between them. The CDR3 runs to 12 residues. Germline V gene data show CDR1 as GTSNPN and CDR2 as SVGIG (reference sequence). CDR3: CASSRETGEQYF. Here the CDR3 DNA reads TGTGCCTCGTCGAGGGAGACGGGCGAGCAGTACTTC. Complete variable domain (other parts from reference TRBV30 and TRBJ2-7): SQTIHQWPATLVQPVGSPLSLECTVEGTSNPNLYWYRQAAGRGLQLLFYSVGIGQISSEVPQNLSASRPQDRQFILSSKKLLLSDSGFYLCASSRETGEQYFGPGTRLTVT.

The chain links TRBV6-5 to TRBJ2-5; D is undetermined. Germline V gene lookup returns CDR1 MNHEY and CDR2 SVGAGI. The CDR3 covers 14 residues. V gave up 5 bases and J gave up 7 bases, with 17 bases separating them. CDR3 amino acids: CASSTTDTPGTQYF. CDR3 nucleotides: TGTGCCAGCAGTACCACCGACACCCCCGGGACCCAGTACTTC.

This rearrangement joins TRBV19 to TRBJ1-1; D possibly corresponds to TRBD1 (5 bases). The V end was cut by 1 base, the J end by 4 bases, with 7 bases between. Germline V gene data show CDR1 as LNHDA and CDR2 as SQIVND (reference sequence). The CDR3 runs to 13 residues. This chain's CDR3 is CASSIGQRTEAFF. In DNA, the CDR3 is TGTGCCAGTAGTATAGGACAGCGCACTGAAGCTTTCTTT.

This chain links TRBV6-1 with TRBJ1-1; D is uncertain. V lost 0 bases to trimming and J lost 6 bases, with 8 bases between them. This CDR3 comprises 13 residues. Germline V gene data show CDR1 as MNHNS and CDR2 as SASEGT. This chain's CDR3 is CASSEAFRSEAFF. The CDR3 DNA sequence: TGTGCCAGCAGTGAAGCTTTCCGGTCTGAAGCTTTCTTT.

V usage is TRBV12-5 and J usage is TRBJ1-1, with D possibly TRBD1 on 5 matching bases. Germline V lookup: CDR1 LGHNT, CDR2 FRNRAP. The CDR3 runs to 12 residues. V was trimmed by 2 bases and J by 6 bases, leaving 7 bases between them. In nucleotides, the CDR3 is TGTGCTAGTGGTTTGCAAGGGGCTGAAGCTTTCTTT. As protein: CASGLQGAEAFF.

The CDR3 loop is CASSSPRGQSSYEQYF. The CDR3 bases are TGCGCCAGCAGCTCACCCAGGGGACAGAGCTCCTACGAGCAGTACTTC. V gene TRBV5-1 combines with J gene TRBJ2-7; 7 bases agree with TRBD1. Germline V gene lookup returns CDR1 SGHRS and CDR2 YFSETQ. V shed 3 bases and J 0 bases; nucleotides not matched to a gene: 9. The length of the CDR3 is 16 residues.

Written as DNA, the CDR3 is TGCGCCAGCAGCCCCTACCAGGGGAACTATGGCTACACCTTC. Translation: CASSPYQGNYGYTF. This chain links TRBV5-1 with TRBJ1-2, with a weak D call TRBD1 (6 bases). CDR1 SGHRS and CDR2 YFSETQ come from the germline V gene. The CDR3 has 14 residues. The V gene lost 4 bases and the J gene lost 2 bases, with 12 bases spanning the gap.

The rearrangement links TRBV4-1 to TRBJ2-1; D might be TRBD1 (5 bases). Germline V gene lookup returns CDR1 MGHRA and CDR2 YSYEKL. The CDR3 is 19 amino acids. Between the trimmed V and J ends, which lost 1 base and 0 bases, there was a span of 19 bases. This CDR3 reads CASSQGGFLGVDSYNEQFF. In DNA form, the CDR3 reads TGCGCCAGCAGCCAAGGGGGATTCCTAGGGGTCGACTCCTACAATGAGCAGTTCTTC.

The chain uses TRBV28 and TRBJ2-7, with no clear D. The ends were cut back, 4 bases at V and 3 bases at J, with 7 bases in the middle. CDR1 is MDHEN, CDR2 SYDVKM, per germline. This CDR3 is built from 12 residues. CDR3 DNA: TGTGCCAGCAGTTCGGTTCGCTACGAGCAGTACTTC. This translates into CASSSVRYEQYF.